Here is one TCR beta chain with its context. Its specificity is unknown. This sample is part of a study of T cell responses to AZD1222 COVID-19 vaccine. Study-wide results and limits: Repertoire sampling occurred only after the peak T cell response. Reportedly, close to half of spike-specific TCRs are directed against unmutated variant regions. Dominant at 160-218 and 743-854, vaccine-associated CD4 TCRs also spanned spike.

The ends were cut back, 3 bases at V and 6 bases at J, with 11 bases in the middle. Germline V gives CDR1 LNHDA, CDR2 SQIVND (reference sequence). CDR3 length equals 13 residues. Assay: immunoSEQ multiplex PCR; the TCRdb copy retains only in-frame clones and omits some. The sample includes more than 90,000 clones, about 90% of them seen just once. The V call is TRBV19, the J call TRBJ1-2, with D perhaps TRBD1 (6 bases). Sample: peripheral blood, taken 28 days after the second AZD1222 dose. The TCR sequence derives from an adult who received the AZD1222 COVID-19 vaccine. The CDR3 reads CASSIRGGDGYTF. CDR3 in DNA: TGTGCCAGTAGTATTCGAGGGGGGGATGGCTACACCTTC.